This record looks at one TCR beta chain sequence and its context. V shed 5 bases and J shed 0 bases, with 11 bases lying between them. Per the germline V gene, CDR1 is PRHDT and CDR2 is FYEKMQ (reference sequence). The CDR3 loop spans 15 amino acids. Profiled with immunoSEQ multiplex PCR; TCRdb holds only in-frame clones, not every one. Of about 3,600 clones listed, roughly 88% are singletons. This sample is drawn from a study of tumor T cells in aggressive B-cell lymphoma. The TCR sequence derives from an adult with diffuse large B cell lymphoma. This chain links TRBV13 with TRBJ2-1, with D possibly matching TRBD2 (5 bases). The sequenced sample consisted of tumor tissue. The CDR3 region has the DNA TGTGCCAGCAGCGCCGTAGCGAGCTCCTACAATGAGCAGTTCTTC. Translation: CASSAVASSYNEQFF. Full variable domain (remainder filled in from reference TRBV13 and TRBJ2-1): AAGVIQSPRHLIKEKRETATLKCYPIPRHDTVYWYQQGPGQDPQFLISFYEKMQSDKGSIPDRFSAQQFSDYHSELNMSSLELGDSALYFCASSAVASSYNEQFFGPGTRLTVL.